The entry below describes one TCR beta chain. This record belongs to a study of blood T cell repertoires in COVID-19. The wider study: Sources were T cells, B-cell-depleted T cells, or PBMCs; the material itself was cDNA or gDNA.

Under the authors' procedure: Estimated nucleated cell counts came from reference gene primer amplification. Measured with immunoSEQ multiplex PCR; TCRdb has only the in-frame clones, and not every one. V and J calls and clone size follow that table, whereas D and trimming were derived from the DNA. This table holds 400,000 or so clones, around 86% found once. Deletions cut 6 bases from V and 2 bases from J, with 16 bases between. The germline CDR1 and CDR2 sequences are MDHEN and SYDVKM. The CDR3 runs to 15 residues. Specimen: peripheral blood. The rearrangement joins TRBV28 to TRBJ1-1, with D uncertain. The sequence was obtained from a human donor in a cohort sampled during active COVID-19. The CDR3 here is CASSPLRGFNTEAFF. The CDR3 DNA follows: TGTGCCAGCAGCCCCCTTCGGGGATTCAACACTGAAGCTTTCTTT.